These 29 T cell receptor beta chains originate from one sample sequenced in a study of shared T cell receptors in the human thymus. Generated by immunoSEQ multiplex PCR, the TCRdb table keeps only in-frame clones and is missing some. The sample holds about 500,000 clones, 75% to 80% seen once. The sample was also reused in another study, on human thymus T cells.

The source material was thymocytes. These receptors all come from a boy in the first two years of life with a congenital heart defect.

A few counts support this clone. The genes are TRBV7-9 and TRBJ2-3; 12 bases align to TRBD1. The length of the CDR3 is 19 residues. The ends lost 1 base at V and 6 bases at J; junction bases unmatched: 14. Germline V lookup: CDR1 SEHNR, CDR2 FQNEAQ (reference sequence). The CDR3 bases are TGTGCCAGCAGCTTAGGGGGACAGGGGGCGATTCCACACTTTGATACGCAGTATTTT. Protein: CASSLGGQGAIPHFDTQYF.

This clone came up once. The chain recombines TRBV19 with TRBJ2-5, with 8 nucleotides matching TRBD2. The J call may be faulty, since TRBJ2-7 better matches the DNA end. This CDR3 comprises 14 residues. Germline V gives CDR1 LNHDA, CDR2 SQIVND (reference sequence). The CDR3 region has the DNA TGTGCCAGTAGTATCCCGGGAGGGCCCTACGAGCAGTACTTC. Translation gives CASSIPGGPYEQYF.

This clone was seen a single time. The chain carries TRBV10-3 and TRBJ2-2, with 11 bases aligning to TRBD2. The CDR3 totals 17 residues. Trimming cost V 2 bases and J 2 bases; bases outside gene matches: 4. From germline, CDR1 is ENHRY and CDR2 SYGVKD. The CDR3 protein is CAISENRLAGNTGELFF. DNA of the CDR3: TGTGCCATCAGTGAGAATCGACTAGCGGGAAACACCGGGGAGCTGTTTTTT.

This chain links TRBV10-1 with TRBJ2-7; a weak D match, TRBD2 (7 bases). The germline CDR1 and CDR2 sequences are WNHNN and SYGVQD (reference sequence). Trimming left V 10 bases short and J 5 bases short, with 21 bases between. This CDR3 contains 14 residues. Written as DNA, the CDR3 is TGCGCCAACGGGGCGGGGGCGGGGAATCACGAGCAGTACTTC. Translation: CANGAGAGNHEQYF.

The CDR3 nucleotides read TGCGCCAGCAGCTTGGATGCAGGGTTCCCCGAGCAGTACTTC. As protein: CASSLDAGFPEQYF. V is TRBV5-1 and J is TRBJ2-7; TRBD1 might be the D (5 bases). Trimming removed 0 bases from V and 6 bases from J, with 13 bases in between. The germline V gene encodes CDR1 SGHRS and CDR2 YFSETQ. The CDR3 is 14 residues long.

The chain joins TRBV28 to TRBJ2-7, with TRBD2 matching 7 bases. Germline loops: CDR1 MDHEN, CDR2 SYDVKM. This CDR3 region has 15 residues. The ends lost 4 bases at V and 2 bases at J; junction bases unmatched: 8. This CDR3 is CASSSGGRGTYEQYF. The DNA of the CDR3 is TGTGCCAGCAGTTCCGGGGGGAGAGGGACCTACGAGCAGTACTTC.

The V call is TRBV28, the J call TRBJ1-5, with 9 positions matching TRBD1. The germline V gene encodes CDR1 MDHEN and CDR2 SYDVKM. The CDR3 extends over 16 amino acids. V shed 6 bases, J shed 2 bases, and the junction held 8 bases outside the gene matches. The CDR3 sequence is CASRPQGAHRNQPQHF. The CDR3 DNA sequence: TGTGCCAGCAGACCACAGGGGGCGCATCGCAATCAGCCCCAGCATTTT.

The genes are TRBV10-3 and TRBJ2-3; no reliable D call. Germline assignment: CDR1 ENHRY and CDR2 SYGVKD. Trimming removed 3 bases at V and 2 bases at J, with 6 bases between. The CDR3 loop spans 13 amino acids. The CDR3 DNA reads TGTGCCATCAGTGACCCTTACACAGATACGCAGTATTTT. It encodes CAISDPYTDTQYF.

The chain has TRBV6-1 and TRBJ2-4, with 9 bases identical to TRBD1. This CDR3 contains 17 residues. Germline V gives CDR1 MNHNS, CDR2 SASEGT. V shed 4 bases, J shed 8 bases, and the junction held 15 bases outside the gene matches. DNA of the CDR3: TGTGCCAGCAGTGGCGAATATTACAGGGGGCCGGGGGACATTCAGTACTTC. Translating it yields CASSGEYYRGPGDIQYF.

This clone has just a few counts. The V and J genes are TRBV4-3 and TRBJ2-6; 7 positions match TRBD1. CDR1 is LGHNA, CDR2 YSLEER, per germline. J lost 4 bases, V lost 4 bases, and 13 bases had no gene match. The CDR3 sequence is 18 residues long. The DNA of the CDR3 is TGCGCCAGCAGCCCTCGAAAGAAGGGGGCGCAGGGGGCCAACGTCCTGACTTTC. Translating gives CASSPRKKGAQGANVLTF.

To note about this clone: The sample has other DNA sequences that encode this CDR3 too. V usage is TRBV28 and J usage is TRBJ2-7; D possibly corresponds to TRBD1 (7 bases). Per germline, CDR1 MDHEN and CDR2 SYDVKM. The V and J ends lost 10 bases and 3 bases respectively, with 13 bases between them. This CDR3 comprises 12 residues. In nucleotides, the CDR3 is TGTGCCACAAGGAGGGACAGCTACGAGCAGTACTTC. Amino acid sequence: CATRRDSYEQYF.

The CDR3 reads CASSLPPLEGAGYTF. Written as DNA, the CDR3 is TGTGCCAGCAGCCTACCCCCGCTAGAGGGGGCTGGCTACACCTTC. The genes are TRBV7-2 and TRBJ1-2; TRBD1 matches 7 bases. V lost 5 bases to trimming and J lost 7 bases; unmatched junction nucleotides: 13. This CDR3 is 15 amino acids long. Germline V gene data show CDR1 as SGHTA and CDR2 as FQGNSA.

J is TRBJ1-2 and V is TRBV7-2; D perhaps matches TRBD1 (5 bases). This CDR3 is built from 17 residues. The V and J ends lost 3 bases and 5 bases respectively, with 22 bases between them. Germline CDR1 reads SGHTA; CDR2 reads FQGNSA. CDR3 residues: CASSFLKGGTIPYGYTF. The CDR3 nucleotides are TGTGCCAGCAGCTTCCTCAAGGGTGGGACTATCCCTTATGGCTACACCTTC.

This chain uses TRBV4-1 with TRBJ2-1; 8 bases are shared with TRBD2. This CDR3 comprises 19 residues. Looked up from germline, CDR1 is MGHRA and CDR2 is YSYEKL. J gave up 6 bases and V 3 bases, and 19 bases lay outside the gene matches. The CDR3 DNA reads TGCGCCAGCAGCCACGCCCGGGACACGGGACTAGTTCCCGTCAATGAGCAGTTCTTC. This encodes CASSHARDTGLVPVNEQFF.

V gene TRBV4-3 combines with J gene TRBJ2-7; possibly TRBD2 for D (5 bases). Germline-derived CDR1 and CDR2 are LGHNA and YSLEER. V lost 0 bases to trimming and J lost 4 bases, with 7 bases between them. This CDR3 has 13 amino acids. CDR3 in DNA: TGCGCCAGCAGCCAAGATAGAGGGTACGAGCAGTACTTC. Its translation: CASSQDRGYEQYF.

The rearrangement joins TRBV28 to TRBJ2-7, with 10 bases lining up with TRBD2. The CDR3 extends over 16 amino acids. Germline V gene lookup returns CDR1 MDHEN and CDR2 SYDVKM. V shed 5 bases and J 6 bases; nucleotides not matched to a gene: 13. The DNA for the CDR3 is TGTGCCAGCAGTCCAACTGACAGCGGGAGGGCCTGCGAGCAGTACTTC. Protein sequence: CASSPTDSGRACEQYF. Full variable domain (remainder filled in from reference TRBV28 and TRBJ2-7): DVKVTQSSRYLVKRTGEKVFLECVQDMDHENMFWYRQDPGLGLRLIYFSYDVKMKEKGDIPEGYSVSREKKERFSLILESASTNQTSMYLCASSPTDSGRACEQYFGPGTRLTVT.

The genes are TRBV10-3 and TRBJ2-7, with D hard to call. The germline V gene has CDR1 ENHRY and CDR2 SYGVKD. This CDR3 comprises 14 residues. V lost 3 bases and J 4 bases, leaving 13 bases between the germline ends. The CDR3 is CAISESDWVYEQYF. CDR3 nucleotides: TGTGCCATCAGTGAATCCGACTGGGTGTACGAGCAGTACTTC.

This chain connects TRBV5-6 to TRBJ2-7, with unresolved D. With 3 bases removed from V and 6 bases from J, the gap between germline ends came to 16 bases. The CDR3 totals 14 residues. In germline, CDR1 is SGHDT, CDR2 YYEEEE. The CDR3 loop is CASSCQRPPAEQYF. The CDR3 nucleotides are TGTGCCAGCAGCTGCCAGCGACCCCCAGCCGAGCAGTACTTC.

J is TRBJ2-7 and V is TRBV7-8; a possible D gene is TRBD1 (5 bases). Germline V CDR1 and CDR2: SGHVS, FQNEAQ. CDR3 length equals 14 residues. V was trimmed by 8 bases and J by 6 bases, leaving 20 bases between them. Here the CDR3 reads CASAGRSDNCEQYF. The CDR3 DNA reads TGTGCCAGCGCCGGTAGGTCGGACAACTGCGAGCAGTACTTC. Full variable domain (missing parts from reference TRBV7-8 and TRBJ2-7): GAGVSQSPRYKVAKRGQDVALRCDPISGHVSLFWYQQALGQGPEFLTYFQNEAQLDKSGLPSDRFFAERPEGSVSTLKIQRTQQEDSAVYLCASAGRSDNCEQYFGPGTRLTVT.

The chain employs TRBV21-1 and TRBJ1-1; TRBD1, the D gene given by the table, was not confirmed from the DNA. TRBV21-1 is termed a pseudogene. This CDR3 has 13 residues. The CDR3 protein is CASSKQAGFEAFF. The CDR3 DNA follows: TGTGCCAGCAGCAAACAGGCAGGGTTTGAGGCTTTCTTT.

The V gene is TRBV15, the J gene TRBJ2-3; tentative D call: TRBD1 (6 bases). CDR1 and CDR2 (germline): LNHNV, YYDKDF (reference sequence). V lost 4 bases to trimming and J lost 0 bases, with 11 bases between them. This CDR3 has 15 amino acids. CDR3 in DNA: TGTGCCACCAGCAAGACAGGTTTTAGCACAGATACGCAGTATTTT. This translates into CATSKTGFSTDTQYF.

This clone was detected only a few times. CDR3 in amino acids: CASSQDGPGTSGILYSYEQYF. CDR3 DNA: TGCGCCAGCAGCCAAGACGGACCCGGGACTAGCGGGATCCTTTACTCCTACGAGCAGTACTTC. The genes are TRBV4-1 and TRBJ2-7, with TRBD2 matching over 13 bases. This CDR3 is 21 amino acids long. With 0 bases clipped from V and 0 bases from J, the junction kept 14 bases outside the gene matches. The germline gives CDR1 MGHRA, CDR2 YSYEKL.

The DNA for the CDR3 is TGTGCCAGCAGTTTCCCCGGCGGTCGAGCTTTCTTT. Protein sequence: CASSFPGGRAFF. This chain uses TRBV6-5 with TRBJ1-1; the D is unclear. This CDR3 is 12 amino acids long. Trimming removed 4 bases at V and 10 bases at J, with 13 bases between. Germline assignment: CDR1 MNHEY and CDR2 SVGAGI.

This clone was seen only a few times. The chain links TRBV6-5 to TRBJ2-1; 7 bases agree with TRBD2. CDR3 length: 14 residues. The J segment lost 3 bases and the V segment lost 5 bases, leaving 4 bases of the junction unmatched. Looked up from germline, CDR1 is MNHEY and CDR2 is SVGAGI. The CDR3 region is CASSPRTSYNEQFF. The CDR3 DNA is TGTGCCAGCAGTCCGCGGACTAGCTACAATGAGCAGTTCTTC.

The CDR3 sequence: CASSQGTYQPQHF. The CDR3 DNA sequence: TGTGCCAGCAGTCAGGGGACCTATCAGCCCCAGCATTTT. V and J are TRBV28 and TRBJ1-5; D is possibly TRBD1 (6 bases). Trimming took off 5 bases at V and 5 bases at J, with 10 bases between the two ends. The CDR3 contains 13 residues. Germline lookup yields CDR1 MDHEN and CDR2 SYDVKM.

J is TRBJ2-2 and V is TRBV6-1; D uncertain. Germline V lookup: CDR1 MNHNS, CDR2 SASEGT. With 1 base removed from V and 3 bases from J, the gap between germline ends came to 6 bases. The CDR3 consists of 14 residues. The CDR3 DNA sequence: TGTGCCAGCAGTGAAGAGTCAGACACCGGGGAGCTGTTTTTT. Its protein is CASSEESDTGELFF.

The CDR3, as DNA: TGTGCCACCTGCGGGGGAGGAGGTTCCTACGAGCAGTACTTC. Protein product: CATCGGGGSYEQYF. The chain employs TRBV21-1 and TRBJ2-7; no check of the table's D call, TRBD2, against the DNA was made. TRBV21-1 is termed a pseudogene. The CDR3 spans 14 residues.

The J gene is TRBJ2-5, the V gene TRBV27, with 8 positions matching TRBD1. There are 15 residues in the CDR3. V lost 4 bases and J lost 3; bases outside the gene matches: 7. Germline V gives CDR1 MNHEY, CDR2 SMNVEV (reference sequence). The CDR3 coding sequence is TGTGCCAGCAGTTCGCAGGACAGGGTAAAAGAGACCCAGTACTTC. This sequence encodes CASSSQDRVKETQYF.

This sequence joins TRBV13 and TRBJ1-1; D is perhaps TRBD1 (5 bases). The CDR3 is 13 amino acids. V was trimmed by 6 bases and J by 2 bases, leaving 10 bases between them. CDR1 and CDR2 (germline): PRHDT, FYEKMQ (reference sequence). The DNA for the CDR3 is TGTGCCAGCAGTAATCAGGGTAACACTGAAGCTTTCTTT. Translated, it gives CASSNQGNTEAFF.